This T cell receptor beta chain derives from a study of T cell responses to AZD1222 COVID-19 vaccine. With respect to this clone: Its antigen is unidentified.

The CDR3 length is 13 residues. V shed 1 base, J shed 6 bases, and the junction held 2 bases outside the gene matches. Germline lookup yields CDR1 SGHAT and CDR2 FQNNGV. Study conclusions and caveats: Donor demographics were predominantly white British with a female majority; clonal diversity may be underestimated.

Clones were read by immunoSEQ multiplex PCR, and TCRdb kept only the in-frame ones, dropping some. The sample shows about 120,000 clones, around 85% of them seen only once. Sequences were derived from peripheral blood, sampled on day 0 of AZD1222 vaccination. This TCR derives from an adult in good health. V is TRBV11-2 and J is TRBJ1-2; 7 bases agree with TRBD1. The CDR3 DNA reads TGTGCCAGCAGCTTAGGAACAGGGGATGGCTACACCTTC. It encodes CASSLGTGDGYTF.